A few counts support the clone carrying this TCR beta chain. As yet, its antigen is unknown. Markers CD45RO/CCR7/CD25/CD127/CD95/CD27 served to sort CD4+ naive, central memory, regulatory and stem cell-like memory cells. Trimming removed 6 bases from V and 2 bases from J, with 8 bases in between. The CDR3 extends over 12 amino acids. Germline assignment: CDR1 SGHTA and CDR2 FQGNSA. This entry belongs to a study of beta chain features in type 1 diabetes. Study findings and constraints: The study found that naive, central memory and Treg TCRB repertoires appeared more similar in patients than in healthy donors. All four CD4+ subsets of Type 1 diabetes patients contained TCRB CDR3s that were moderately but significantly shorter.

The entirety of the isolated RNA underwent reverse transcription, so expressed TCRB transcripts were sequenced. Several million reads were obtained on average from naive, central memory and regulatory T cell samples. TCRdb's table, derived via immunoSEQ multiplex PCR, lists solely in-frame clones and lacks some. The sample has 95,000 to 150,000 clones; approximately 15% are singletons. The source is a man between 18 and 29 years old with type 1 diabetes. Sequencing was done on a sample of central memory CD4+ T cells from blood. This chain uses TRBV7-2 with TRBJ2-7; maybe TRBD2 (5 bases). This CDR3 is CASSSVAYEQYF. Here the CDR3 DNA reads TGTGCCAGCAGTAGCGTGGCCTACGAGCAGTACTTC.